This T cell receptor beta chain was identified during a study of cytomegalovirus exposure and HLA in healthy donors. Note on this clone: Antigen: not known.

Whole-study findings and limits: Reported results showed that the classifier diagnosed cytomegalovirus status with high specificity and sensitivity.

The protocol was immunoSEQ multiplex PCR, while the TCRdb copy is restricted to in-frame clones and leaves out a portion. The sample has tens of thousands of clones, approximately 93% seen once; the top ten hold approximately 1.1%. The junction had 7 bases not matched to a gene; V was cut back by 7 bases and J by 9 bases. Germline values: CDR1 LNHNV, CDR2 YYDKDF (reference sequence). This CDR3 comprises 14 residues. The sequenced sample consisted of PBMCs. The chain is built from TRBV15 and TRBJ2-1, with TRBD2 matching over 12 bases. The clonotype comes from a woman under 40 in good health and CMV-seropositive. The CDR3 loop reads CATNLAGGPFEQFF. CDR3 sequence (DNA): TGTGCCACCAATCTAGCGGGAGGGCCCTTTGAGCAGTTCTTC.